This T cell receptor (beta chain) emerged from a study of glioma-infiltrating T cells. Broader study findings: Above-expected tissue-blood divergence occurred in all gliomas, most in low-grade ones. Only very few CDR3 sequences appeared in both tissue and blood.

CDR3 length equals 15 residues. Germline V CDR1 and CDR2: SGHDN, FVKESK. With 7 bases clipped from V and 5 bases from J, the junction kept 12 bases outside the gene matches. TCR alpha and beta CDR3 regions were amplified from RNA using iRepertoire nested multiplex PCR. Input was about 85-400 ng of tissue mRNA or PBMC total RNA. TCRdb processed the multiplex PCR reads anew with MiXCR; each CDR3 protein has one entry. The repertoire includes about 110,000 distinct CDR3 sequences, under 30% of them detected once, and roughly a third sits in the top ten. Ten or more counts support this clonotype. Its target is not known.

This receptor was obtained from a human donor with low-grade glioma or glioblastoma, undergoing nonglioma brain surgery, or in good health (not recorded which). The sequenced material came from glioma tissue, nonneoplastic brain tissue, or PBMCs (not recorded which). The gene calls are TRBV14 and TRBJ1-1; 8 nucleotides align to TRBD1. In DNA, the CDR3 is TGTGCCAGCAACCAGCCCCAGGGGGCTTTGACTGAAGCTTTCTTT. Protein sequence: CASNQPQGALTEAFF.